These T cell receptor beta chains were read from a single sample in a study of blood T cells in healthy people across ages. TCRdb used MiXCR to reprocess the 5' RACE reads, holding one entry per CDR3 protein. The table includes some 1,800,000 distinct CDR3 sequences, roughly two fifths detected once. Material for sequencing was blood. Receptors originate from a human donor in good health. The CDR3 runs from the conserved cysteine through the conserved F or W. Fields, in order: V gene, clone size, D gene, J gene, CDR3 protein, CDR3 DNA. D genes are given only for firm matches. Some rows mark clone size as missing; the rest say once, few, many or name a class of expanded clone.

V gene: TRBV5-5; clone size: NA; D gene: TRBD2; J gene: TRBJ2-5; CDR3 protein: CASSQGLADPRTQYF; CDR3 DNA: TGTGCCAGCAGCCAAGGACTAGCGGACCCCAGGACCCAGTACTTC
V gene: TRBV4-1; clone size: many; D gene: TRBD2; J gene: TRBJ2-7; CDR3 protein: CASSQDTSGAYEQYF; CDR3 DNA: TGCGCCAGCAGCCAAGATACTAGCGGGGCCTACGAGCAGTACTTC
V gene: TRBV20-1; clone size: NA; D gene: NA; J gene: TRBJ2-7; CDR3 protein: CSARQFYEQYF; CDR3 DNA: TGCAGTGCCAGACAGTTCTACGAGCAGTACTTC
V gene: TRBV5-6; clone size: NA; D gene: TRBD1; J gene: TRBJ1-5; CDR3 protein: CASSFSDRLNQPQHF; CDR3 DNA: TGTGCCAGCAGCTTCTCGGACAGGCTCAATCAGCCCCAGCATTTT
V gene: TRBV4-2; clone size: NA; D gene: TRBD1; J gene: TRBJ2-1; CDR3 protein: CASSQDTLGQRYNEQFF; CDR3 DNA: TGTGCCAGCAGCCAAGATACCCTGGGACAGCGCTACAATGAGCAGTTCTTC
V gene: TRBV18; clone size: once; D gene: TRBD2; J gene: TRBJ2-1; CDR3 protein: CASSSLAGGYDEQFF; CDR3 DNA: TGTGCCAGCTCATCACTAGCGGGGGGGTACGATGAGCAGTTCTTC
V gene: TRBV7-6; clone size: few; D gene: NA; J gene: TRBJ1-2; CDR3 protein: CASSPSESYGYTF; CDR3 DNA: TGTGCCAGCAGCCCCTCGGAGTCCTATGGCTACACCTTC
V gene: TRBV12-3/TRBV12-4; clone size: many; D gene: TRBD2; J gene: TRBJ2-5; CDR3 protein: CASSLRLAQETQYF; CDR3 DNA: TGTGCCAGCAGTTTGAGACTAGCCCAAGAGACCCAGTACTTC
V gene: TRBV4-1; clone size: NA; D gene: NA; J gene: TRBJ2-7; CDR3 protein: CASSQGTGLEAAYEQYF; CDR3 DNA: TGCGCCAGCAGCCAAGGGACCGGACTGGAAGCCGCCTACGAGCAGTACTTC
V gene: TRBV20-1; clone size: NA; D gene: NA; J gene: TRBJ2-7; CDR3 protein: CSARVGSGGIYEQYF; CDR3 DNA: TGCAGTGCTAGAGTGGGGTCAGGGGGGATCTACGAGCAGTACTTC
V gene: TRBV9; clone size: few; D gene: NA; J gene: TRBJ2-7; CDR3 protein: CASSGRDGGAYEQYF; CDR3 DNA: TGTGCCAGCAGCGGCCGGGACGGAGGGGCCTACGAGCAGTACTTC
V gene: TRBV6-6; clone size: NA; D gene: NA; J gene: TRBJ1-4; CDR3 protein: CASSYASATNEKLFF; CDR3 DNA: TGTGCCAGCAGTTACGCCTCAGCAACTAATGAAAAACTGTTTTTT
V gene: TRBV29-1; clone size: NA; D gene: TRBD1; J gene: TRBJ1-2; CDR3 protein: CSVGQGLPNYGYTF; CDR3 DNA: TGCAGCGTTGGACAGGGTTTGCCTAACTATGGCTACACCTTC
V gene: TRBV6-5; clone size: NA; D gene: TRBD1; J gene: TRBJ2-2; CDR3 protein: CASSPGDRATGELFF; CDR3 DNA: TGTGCCAGCAGTCCCGGGGACAGGGCCACCGGGGAGCTGTTTTTT
V gene: TRBV12-3/TRBV12-4; clone size: NA; D gene: NA; J gene: TRBJ1-1; CDR3 protein: CASSFLGPLGAFF; CDR3 DNA: TGTGCCAGCAGTTTTCTGGGTCCCCTCGGGGCTTTCTTT
V gene: TRBV5-1; clone size: NA; D gene: NA; J gene: TRBJ2-3; CDR3 protein: CASSLITFGTDTQYF; CDR3 DNA: TGCGCCAGCAGCTTGATCACATTCGGGACAGATACGCAGTATTTT
V gene: TRBV15; clone size: NA; D gene: NA; J gene: TRBJ2-1; CDR3 protein: CATSRGGVNEQFF; CDR3 DNA: TGTGCCACCAGCAGAGGGGGGGTAAATGAGCAGTTCTTC
V gene: TRBV27; clone size: once; D gene: NA; J gene: TRBJ1-2; CDR3 protein: CASSFTSPGGGYTF; CDR3 DNA: TGTGCCAGCAGTTTTACATCCCCCGGGGGTGGCTACACCTTC
V gene: TRBV5-1; clone size: few; D gene: TRBD1; J gene: TRBJ1-5; CDR3 protein: CAGGGSRDREYSNQPQHF; CDR3 DNA: TGCGCCGGAGGGGGGTCCCGGGACAGGGAATATAGCAATCAGCCCCAGCATTTT
V gene: TRBV7-9; clone size: few; D gene: NA; J gene: TRBJ2-7; CDR3 protein: CASSSYRGLQFYEQYF; CDR3 DNA: TGTGCCAGCAGCTCCTACCGGGGCCTTCAATTCTACGAGCAGTACTTC
V gene: TRBV14; clone size: NA; D gene: NA; J gene: TRBJ2-5; CDR3 protein: CASSHHPGVQETQYF; CDR3 DNA: TGTGCCAGCAGCCACCACCCGGGAGTTCAAGAGACCCAGTACTTC
V gene: TRBV20-1; clone size: NA; D gene: TRBD2; J gene: TRBJ2-7; CDR3 protein: CSARVRGVSYEQYF; CDR3 DNA: TGCAGTGCTAGAGTCCGGGGGGTGTCCTACGAGCAGTACTTC
V gene: TRBV13; clone size: NA; D gene: NA; J gene: TRBJ2-1; CDR3 protein: CASSIRNGGDPYEQFF; CDR3 DNA: TGTGCCAGCAGCATACGGAATGGAGGGGACCCCTACGAGCAGTTCTTC
V gene: TRBV7-9; clone size: NA; D gene: NA; J gene: TRBJ1-2; CDR3 protein: CASSFPRGSHGYTF; CDR3 DNA: TGTGCCAGCAGCTTCCCCCGGGGTTCCCATGGCTACACCTTC
V gene: TRBV7-9; clone size: few; D gene: NA; J gene: TRBJ1-5; CDR3 protein: CASRDRRVDQPQHF; CDR3 DNA: TGTGCCAGCAGGGACCGAAGGGTCGATCAGCCCCAGCATTTT
V gene: TRBV20-1; clone size: NA; D gene: NA; J gene: TRBJ1-2; CDR3 protein: CSARDSRTSSYGYTF; CDR3 DNA: TGCAGTGCTAGAGATTCCCGCACCTCGAGCTATGGCTACACCTTC
V gene: TRBV20-1; clone size: NA; D gene: NA; J gene: TRBJ2-7; CDR3 protein: CSPKLGGEHEQYF; CDR3 DNA: TGCAGTCCGAAATTAGGAGGGGAACACGAGCAGTACTTC
V gene: TRBV12-5; clone size: NA; D gene: NA; J gene: TRBJ2-3; CDR3 protein: CASTASGADTQYF; CDR3 DNA: TGTGCTAGTACGGCCTCCGGCGCAGATACGCAGTATTTT
V gene: TRBV7-2; clone size: NA; D gene: TRBD1; J gene: TRBJ2-2; CDR3 protein: CASSPRGSNTGELFF; CDR3 DNA: TGTGCCAGCAGCCCCAGGGGGTCGAACACCGGGGAGCTGTTTTTT
V gene: TRBV5-1; clone size: few; D gene: NA; J gene: TRBJ2-5; CDR3 protein: CASSEDQGPYITQYF; CDR3 DNA: TGCGCCAGCAGCGAGGACCAGGGCCCCTATATAACACAGTACTTC
V gene: TRBV20-1; clone size: NA; D gene: NA; J gene: TRBJ2-3; CDR3 protein: CSASNPGSSTDTQYF; CDR3 DNA: TGCAGTGCTAGTAATCCGGGGTCTAGCACAGATACGCAGTATTTT
V gene: TRBV5-1; clone size: NA; D gene: TRBD1; J gene: TRBJ1-1; CDR3 protein: CASSLAQGATEAFF; CDR3 DNA: TGCGCCAGCAGCTTGGCCCAGGGGGCCACTGAAGCTTTCTTT